Shown below are 27 T cell receptor beta chains from a single sample sequenced in a study of response to subunit inactivated influenza vaccine. TCRdb ran MiXCR on the RT-PCR reads and lists one entry per CDR3 protein. Of a few hundred thousand distinct CDR3 sequences listed, 14% are singletons. Sequencing used PBMCs from blood, obtained 12 days after vaccination. Source of these receptors: a man aged 45 to 65 who received an inactivated influenza vaccine.

In this sample, this clonotype turned up a few times. This rearrangement joins TRBV28 to TRBJ2-3; D is unresolved. The ends were cut back, 2 bases at V and 5 bases at J, with 5 bases in the middle. The CDR3 has 12 residues. CDR1 and CDR2 (germline): MDHEN, SYDVKM. Written as DNA, the CDR3 is TGTGCCAGCAGTTTAAGGGTAGATACGCAGTATTTT. Its translation: CASSLRVDTQYF.

V and J are TRBV20-1 and TRBJ1-1, with 7 bases identical to TRBD1. This CDR3 has 11 amino acids. Unmatched junction bases numbered 0, after V lost 1 base and J lost 7 bases. The germline V gene has CDR1 DFQATT and CDR2 SNEGSKA (reference sequence). This chain's CDR3 is CSARGTGEAFF. Here the CDR3 DNA reads TGCAGTGCTAGAGGGACAGGTGAAGCTTTCTTT.

The V call is TRBV20-1, the J call TRBJ2-3; TRBD1 might be the D (7 bases). The CDR3 contains 13 residues. Germline V CDR1 and CDR2: DFQATT, SNEGSKA (reference sequence). The V gene lost 3 bases and the J gene lost 6 bases, with 13 bases spanning the gap. CDR3: CSASRGATDTQYF. CDR3 bases: TGCAGTGCTAGCAGGGGGGCCACGGATACGCAGTATTTT.

This clonotype was observed a handful of times. The chain joins TRBV30 to TRBJ2-1, with 10 bases that match TRBD2. The CDR3 runs 18 residues. J gave up 7 bases and V 3 bases, and 18 bases lay outside the gene matches. Germline V CDR1 and CDR2: GTSNPN, SVGIG (reference sequence). CDR3 nucleotide sequence: TGTGCCTGGAGGCCTGGCATATACCCGGGACTAGCGATGAATGAGCAGTTCTTC. Protein: CAWRPGIYPGLAMNEQFF.

This chain connects TRBV6-2 or TRBV6-3 to TRBJ1-1; D is unclear. CDR3 length: 15 amino acids. Germline CDR1 reads MNHEY; CDR2 reads SVGEGT. V was cut by 2 bases and J by 1 base, with 11 bases left in between. The CDR3: CASSYAVSQNTEAFF. The CDR3 nucleotides are TGTGCCAGCAGTTACGCGGTCAGTCAGAACACTGAAGCTTTCTTT.

V is TRBV6-5 and J is TRBJ1-4, with D hard to call. The CDR3 is made up of 15 amino acids. Germline V lookup: CDR1 MNHEY, CDR2 SVGAGI. V was pared by 4 bases and J by 6 bases, with 15 bases between. The CDR3 loop reads CASSSNGLLYEKLFF. The CDR3 DNA reads TGTGCCAGCAGTTCTAACGGGCTTCTTTATGAAAAACTGTTTTTT.

This clonotype was counted a few times. CDR3 bases: TGCGCCAGCAGCCTGGACGGACAGGCGTCTTACAATGAGCAGTTCTTC. It translates to CASSLDGQASYNEQFF. The chain links TRBV4-3 to TRBJ2-1, with TRBD1 identical over 7 bases. This CDR3 comprises 16 residues. Germline assignment: CDR1 LGHNA and CDR2 YSLEER. V dropped 4 bases and J dropped 4; count of bases not matched to a gene: 10.

This clonotype was recorded a few times. V and J are TRBV18 and TRBJ2-6, with 7 bases identical to TRBD2. This CDR3 is built from 17 residues. Germline-derived CDR1 and CDR2 are KGHSH and LQKENI. The trim removed 0 bases at V and 2 bases at J, leaving 4 bases unmatched. The DNA for the CDR3 is TGTGCCAGCTCACCACCGGGGAGGGTAGCTGGGGCCAACGTCCTGACTTTC. Amino acid sequence: CASSPPGRVAGANVLTF.

This clonotype appeared a few times. The CDR3 nucleotides are TGTGCCAGCAGCATCCGGCCGACTACTCGAAGCTCCTACAATGAGCAGTTCTTC. Translating gives CASSIRPTTRSSYNEQFF. The chain recombines TRBV9 with TRBJ2-1; D is possibly TRBD2 (5 bases). This CDR3 is built from 18 residues. Germline-derived CDR1 and CDR2 are SGDLS and YYNGEE. The V end lost 4 bases, the J end lost 0 bases, and 20 bases lay between the germline ends.

J is TRBJ2-2 and V is TRBV5-1; D gene uncertain. Between the trimmed V and J ends, which lost 5 bases and 6 bases, there was a span of 11 bases. Germline V gene lookup returns CDR1 SGHRS and CDR2 YFSETQ. CDR3 length equals 13 residues. The CDR3 sequence is CASRPWDPGELFF. The CDR3 DNA follows: TGCGCCAGCAGGCCCTGGGATCCCGGGGAGCTGTTTTTT.

This clonotype was observed a few times. The rearrangement uses TRBV4-3 and TRBJ2-6; TRBD1 matches at 7 bases. This CDR3 is built from 18 residues. V shed 1 base, J shed 0 bases, and the junction held 6 bases outside the gene matches. Germline loops: CDR1 LGHNA, CDR2 YSLEER. CDR3 DNA sequence: TGCGCCAGCAGCCAAGGGGGGACAGAAAGCTCTGGGGCCAACGTCCTGACTTTC. This sequence encodes CASSQGGTESSGANVLTF.

This clonotype was seen a few times. The chain links TRBV29-1 to TRBJ2-1, with 7 bases identical to TRBD2. With V trimmed by 6 bases and J by 3 bases, 8 bases remained unmatched. The CDR3 contains 14 residues. Germline V gene sequence: CDR1 SQVTM, CDR2 ANQGSEA. The CDR3 DNA follows: TGCAGCGTCGTGGGAGGGGCCCTCTACAATGAGCAGTTCTTC. Protein product: CSVVGGALYNEQFF.

This clonotype was recorded many times. This chain joins TRBV7-8 and TRBJ1-5, with a tentative D call TRBD1 (5 bases). Germline V CDR1 and CDR2: SGHVS, FQNEAQ. There are 17 residues in the CDR3. V was clipped by 0 bases and J by 6 bases, with 18 bases between them. The CDR3 DNA sequence: TGTGCCAGCAGCTTAGCGTTGAGACAGAACGTCGGTCAGCCCCAGCATTTT. This translates into CASSLALRQNVGQPQHF.

Only a few counts were recorded for this clonotype. The chain recombines TRBV5-1 with TRBJ2-1, with 8 bases fitting TRBD2. J was trimmed by 3 bases and V by 5 bases; bases with no gene match: 10. CDR1 SGHRS and CDR2 YFSETQ come from the germline V gene. The CDR3 has 16 amino acids. The CDR3 spells CASRPGAGGDYNEQFF. In DNA form, the CDR3 reads TGCGCCAGCAGGCCTGGTGCGGGGGGCGACTACAATGAGCAGTTCTTC.

This clonotype came up many times. The chain has TRBV28 and TRBJ2-7, with D perhaps matching TRBD1 (6 bases). The length of the CDR3 is 14 residues. The V end lost 5 bases, the J end lost 2 bases, and 13 bases lay between the germline ends. Germline-derived CDR1 and CDR2 are MDHEN and SYDVKM. DNA for the CDR3: TGTGCCAGCAGTGGCTCGGACAGACCCTACGAGCAGTACTTC. It is translated as CASSGSDRPYEQYF.

This clonotype was counted between two and nine times. The V and J genes are TRBV4-1 and TRBJ2-7; D gene uncertain. The CDR3 is made up of 13 amino acids. CDR1 is MGHRA, CDR2 YSYEKL, per germline. The V and J ends lost 1 base and 3 bases respectively, with 7 bases between them. CDR3 sequence reads: CASSQVEDYEQYF. CDR3 in DNA: TGCGCCAGCAGCCAAGTTGAAGACTACGAGCAGTACTTC.

V gene TRBV20-1 combines with J gene TRBJ2-7; 9 nucleotides align to TRBD1. The ends lost 3 bases at V and 4 bases at J; junction bases unmatched: 7. Germline V gene data show CDR1 as DFQATT and CDR2 as SNEGSKA (reference sequence). CDR3 length: 14 residues. The CDR3 here is CSARGTGGAYEQYF. CDR3 DNA sequence: TGCAGTGCTAGGGGCACAGGGGGCGCGTACGAGCAGTACTTC.

The CDR3 nucleotides read TGTGCCAGCAGCCGAAGTGGACGGGACTCCTACGAGCAGTACTTC. Its protein is CASSRSGRDSYEQYF. The chain carries TRBV12-3 or TRBV12-4 and TRBJ2-7; D is perhaps TRBD2 (5 bases). The CDR3 totals 15 residues. Trimming left V 6 bases short and J 0 bases short, with 15 bases between.

The CDR3 sequence is CATIQAGAGYEQYF. The DNA of the CDR3 is TGTGCCACCATTCAGGCGGGAGCAGGCTACGAGCAGTACTTC. The J gene is TRBJ2-7, the V gene TRBV15; 7 bases are shared with TRBD2. V was pared by 7 bases and J by 3 bases, with 9 bases of the junction left unmatched. CDR1 and CDR2 (germline): LNHNV, YYDKDF (reference sequence). The length of the CDR3 is 14 residues.

The chain employs TRBV10-3 and TRBJ2-2; TRBD2 aligns across 11 bases. CDR1 and CDR2 from the germline V gene are ENHRY and SYGVKD. This CDR3 is built from 17 residues. J gave up 2 bases and V 8 bases, and 10 bases lay outside the gene matches. CDR3 in amino acids: CAIGQLAGGINTGELFF. The CDR3 DNA sequence: TGTGCCATCGGTCAATTAGCGGGAGGGATTAACACCGGGGAGCTGTTTTTT.

Only a few counts were recorded for this clonotype. The chain recombines TRBV7-2 with TRBJ2-5, with D perhaps matching TRBD2 (6 bases). The CDR3 contains 14 residues. The V gene lost 5 bases and the J gene lost 1 base, with 11 bases spanning the gap. Germline CDR1 is SGHTA and CDR2 is FQGNSA. This CDR3 is CASSTSGSQETQYF. The CDR3 coding sequence is TGTGCCAGCAGCACCAGCGGGTCCCAAGAGACCCAGTACTTC.

The chain employs TRBV27 and TRBJ2-3, with a weak D call TRBD2 (6 bases). The germline CDR1 and CDR2 sequences are MNHEY and SMNVEV (reference sequence). Trimming took 6 bases from V and 4 from J, leaving 14 bases between them. The CDR3 length is 14 residues. The CDR3 DNA reads as TGTGCCAGCAGACTTACTCTAGCGTCAGATACGCAGTATTTT. Protein product: CASRLTLASDTQYF.

V and J are TRBV25-1 and TRBJ2-5, with 9 bases aligning to TRBD1. The J segment lost 4 bases and the V segment lost 7 bases, leaving 4 bases of the junction unmatched. This CDR3 contains 13 residues. CDR1 is MGHDK and CDR2 is SYGVNS in the germline V gene. CDR3 sequence (DNA): TGTGCCAGCATGGGACAGGGAGTAGAGACCCAGTACTTC. This translates into CASMGQGVETQYF.

The gene calls are TRBV12-3 or TRBV12-4 and TRBJ2-3; TRBD1 aligns across 7 bases. V shed 3 bases, J shed 3 bases, and the junction held 9 bases outside the gene matches. This CDR3 has 16 amino acids. The CDR3 here is CASSFTGDSYTDTQYF. CDR3 in DNA: TGTGCCAGCAGTTTTACCGGGGACAGCTATACAGATACGCAGTATTTT.

This clonotype was found many times. V and J are TRBV10-3 and TRBJ2-3; D unclear. The CDR3 loop spans 15 amino acids. V lost 0 bases and J lost 2, with 9 bases in between. Germline V gene lookup returns CDR1 ENHRY and CDR2 SYGVKD. The CDR3 sequence: CAISESNLNTDTQYF. The CDR3 DNA reads TGTGCCATCAGTGAGTCCAATCTTAACACAGATACGCAGTATTTT.

This clonotype occurred many times. The V call is TRBV5-1, the J call TRBJ2-2, with 9 bases that match TRBD1. Germline V gene sequence: CDR1 SGHRS, CDR2 YFSETQ. The ends lost 3 bases at V and 3 bases at J; junction bases unmatched: 3. This CDR3 comprises 15 residues. The CDR3 region is CASSSDRGYTGELFF. Here the CDR3 DNA reads TGCGCCAGCAGCTCGGACAGGGGATACACCGGGGAGCTGTTTTTT.

As concerns this clonotype: Its ends do not fully match the called genes, so a read error is possible. The chain is built from TRBV6-2 or TRBV6-3 and TRBJ2-1; D ambiguous. Germline V gene sequence: CDR1 MNHEY, CDR2 SVGEGT. This CDR3 contains 13 residues. The CDR3 DNA reads TGTGCCAACAGTTACAACCTTTACAATGAGCAGTTCTTC. It translates to CANSYNLYNEQFF.